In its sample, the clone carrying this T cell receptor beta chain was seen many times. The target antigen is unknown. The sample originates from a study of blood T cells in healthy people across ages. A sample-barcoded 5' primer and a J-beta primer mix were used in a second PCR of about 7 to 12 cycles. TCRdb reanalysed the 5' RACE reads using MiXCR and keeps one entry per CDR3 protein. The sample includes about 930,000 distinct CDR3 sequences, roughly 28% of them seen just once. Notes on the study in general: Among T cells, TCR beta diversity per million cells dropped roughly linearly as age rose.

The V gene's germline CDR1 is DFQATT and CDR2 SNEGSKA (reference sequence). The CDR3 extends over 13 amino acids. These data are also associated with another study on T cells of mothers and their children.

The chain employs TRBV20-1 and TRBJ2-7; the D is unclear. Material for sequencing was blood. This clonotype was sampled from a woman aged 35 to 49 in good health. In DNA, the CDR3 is TGCAGCTTACTCGACTCCTCCCTCCACGAGCAGTACTTC. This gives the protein CSLLDSSLHEQYF.